The clone carrying this T cell receptor (beta chain) was seen only a few times. As yet, its antigen is unknown. The source of the sample is a study of T-cell reconstitution after alpha-beta-depleted transplantation in children. Points from the study as a whole: Several hundred expanded graft clones reportedly gave rise to the alpha-beta T cells present about two months after transplant. High day-60 TCRbeta diversity in some patients came from surviving recipient T cells and thymic progenitors. At one year after transplant, newly produced T cells mostly accounted for T-cell counts and diversity.

Preparation of the TCRbeta library was carried out with unique molecular identifiers. TCRdb re-called the PCR reads through MiXCR, storing one row per CDR3 protein. Among hundreds of thousands of distinct CDR3 sequences listed, 6.5% to 9% were seen once. The germline V gene has CDR1 DFQATT and CDR2 SNEGSKA (reference sequence). The CDR3 has 12 residues. V was cut by 5 bases and J by 6 bases, with 11 bases left in between. The sequence derives from a female patient under 10 years old who had a stem cell transplant for Fanconi anemia, so the T cells may come from the graft donor. The chain recombines TRBV20-1 with TRBJ1-5; D unresolved. The sequenced sample was peripheral blood, obtained 360 days after TCRalphabeta/CD19-depleted stem cell transplant. The CDR3 region has the DNA TGCAGTGCTGGCAGATATCTTCAGCCCCAGCATTTT. Translating it yields CSAGRYLQPQHF.